The source of this T cell receptor (beta chain) is a study of blood T cells in healthy people across ages. Alongside a J-beta primer mix, a sample-barcoded 5' primer served in a second PCR lasting about 6 to 11 cycles. One entry per CDR3 protein, called by TCRdb with MiXCR from the 5' RACE reads. The table has under 1 million distinct CDR3 sequences, under 45% seen once. V was shortened by 1 base and J by 9 bases, with 7 bases between the two germline ends. Looked up from germline, CDR1 is SEHNR and CDR2 is FQNEAQ (reference sequence). The CDR3 is 11 residues long. The material sequenced was blood. This chain joins TRBV7-9 and TRBJ2-7; D ambiguous. This TCR was sampled from a man between 60 and 75 years old in good health. CDR3 DNA sequence: TGTGCCAGCAGCTTAGGTCCCGGGCAGTACTTC. Amino acids: CASSLGPGQYF.